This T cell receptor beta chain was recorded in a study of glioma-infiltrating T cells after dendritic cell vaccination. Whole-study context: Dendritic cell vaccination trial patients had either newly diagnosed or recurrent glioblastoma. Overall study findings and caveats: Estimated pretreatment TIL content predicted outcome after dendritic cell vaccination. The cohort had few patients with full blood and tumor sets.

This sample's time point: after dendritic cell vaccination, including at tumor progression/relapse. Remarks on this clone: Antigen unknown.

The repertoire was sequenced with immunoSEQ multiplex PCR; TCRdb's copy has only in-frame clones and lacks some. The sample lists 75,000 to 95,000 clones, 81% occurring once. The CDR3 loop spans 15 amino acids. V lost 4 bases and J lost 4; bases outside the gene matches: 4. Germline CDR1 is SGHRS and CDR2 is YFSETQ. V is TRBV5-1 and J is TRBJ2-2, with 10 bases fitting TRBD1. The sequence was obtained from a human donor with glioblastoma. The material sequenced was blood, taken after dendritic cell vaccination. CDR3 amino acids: CASSTDRGGTGELFF. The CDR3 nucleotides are TGCGCCAGCAGCACGGACAGGGGGGGCACCGGGGAGCTGTTTTTT.